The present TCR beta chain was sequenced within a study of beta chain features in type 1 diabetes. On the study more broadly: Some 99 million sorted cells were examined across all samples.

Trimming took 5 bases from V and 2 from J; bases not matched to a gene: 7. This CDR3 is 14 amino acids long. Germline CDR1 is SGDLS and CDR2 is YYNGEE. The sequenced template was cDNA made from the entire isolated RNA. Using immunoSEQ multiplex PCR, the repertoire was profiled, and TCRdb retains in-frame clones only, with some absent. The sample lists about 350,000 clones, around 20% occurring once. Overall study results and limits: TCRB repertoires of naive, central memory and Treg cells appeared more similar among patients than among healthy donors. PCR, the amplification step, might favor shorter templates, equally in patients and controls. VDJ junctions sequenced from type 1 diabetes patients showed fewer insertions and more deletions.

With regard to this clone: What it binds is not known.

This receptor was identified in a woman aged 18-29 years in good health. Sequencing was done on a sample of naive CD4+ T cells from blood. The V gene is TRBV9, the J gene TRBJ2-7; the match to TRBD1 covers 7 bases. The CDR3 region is CASSLGTATYEQYF. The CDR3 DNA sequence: TGTGCCAGCAGTTTAGGGACAGCTACCTACGAGCAGTACTTC.